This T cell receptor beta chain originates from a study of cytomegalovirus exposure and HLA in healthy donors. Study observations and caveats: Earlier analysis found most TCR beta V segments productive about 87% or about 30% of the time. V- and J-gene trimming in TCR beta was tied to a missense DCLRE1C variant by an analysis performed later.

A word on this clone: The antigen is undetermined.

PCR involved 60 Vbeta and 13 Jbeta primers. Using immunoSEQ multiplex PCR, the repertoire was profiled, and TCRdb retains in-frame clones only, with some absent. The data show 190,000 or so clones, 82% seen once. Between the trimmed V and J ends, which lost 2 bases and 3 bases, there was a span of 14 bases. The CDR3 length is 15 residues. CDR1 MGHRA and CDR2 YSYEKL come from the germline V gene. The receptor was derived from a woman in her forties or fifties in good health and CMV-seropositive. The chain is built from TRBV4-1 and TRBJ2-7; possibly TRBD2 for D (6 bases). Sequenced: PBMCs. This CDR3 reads CASSQPSAGYYEQYF. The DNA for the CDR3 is TGCGCCAGCAGCCAACCCTCGGCGGGGTACTACGAGCAGTACTTC.